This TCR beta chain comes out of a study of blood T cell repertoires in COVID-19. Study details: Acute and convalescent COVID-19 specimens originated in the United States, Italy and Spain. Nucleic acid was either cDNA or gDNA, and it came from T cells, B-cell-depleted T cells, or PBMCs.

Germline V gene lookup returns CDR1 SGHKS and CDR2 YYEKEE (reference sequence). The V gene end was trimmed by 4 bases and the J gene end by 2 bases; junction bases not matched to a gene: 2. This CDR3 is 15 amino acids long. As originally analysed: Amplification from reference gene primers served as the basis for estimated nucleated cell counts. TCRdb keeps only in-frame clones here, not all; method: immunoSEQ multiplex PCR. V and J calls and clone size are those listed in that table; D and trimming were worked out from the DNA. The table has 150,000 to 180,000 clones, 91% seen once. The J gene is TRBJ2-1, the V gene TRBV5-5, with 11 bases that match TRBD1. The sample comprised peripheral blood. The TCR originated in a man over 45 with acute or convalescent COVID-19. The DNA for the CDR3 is TGTGCCAGCAGCCCGGACAGGGGGCCCTACAATGAGCAGTTCTTC. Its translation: CASSPDRGPYNEQFF.